Described below is a single TCR beta chain sequence and its context. These data are taken from a study of shared clonotypes between healthy human individuals. Turning to the study itself: A donor's plate count was three for CD4 naive and three for CD4 memory; CD8 naive had two and CD8 memory one.

Original methodology: Filtering was not the same, since immunoSEQ gave junction-only sequences without quality scores. The repertoire was sequenced with immunoSEQ multiplex PCR; TCRdb's copy has only in-frame clones and lacks some. V, J and clone size were drawn from that table, and D and trimming were deduced from the DNA. The profile shows about 1.1 million clones, 60% to 85% of them singletons. Looked up from germline, CDR1 is SGHKS and CDR2 is YYEKEE (reference sequence). This CDR3 is built from 14 residues. With 1 base removed from V and 0 bases from J, the gap between germline ends came to 8 bases.

The sequenced material came from memory CD4+ T cells from PBMCs. Indicated subset: CD45RA-negative fraction. This TCR was sampled from a man between 18 and 35 years old in good health. Some clones in this sample may be carry-over from other donors' samples. The chain links TRBV5-5 to TRBJ2-7, with no clear D. The CDR3 here is CASSLRASSYEQYF. CDR3 bases: TGTGCCAGCAGCTTGAGAGCTAGCTCCTACGAGCAGTACTTC.